Shown below are 12 T cell receptor beta chains from a single sample sequenced in a study of cytomegalovirus exposure and HLA in healthy donors. It was with 60 Vbeta and 13 Jbeta primers that the PCR ran. Here immunoSEQ multiplex PCR was the method, and the copy in TCRdb shows in-frame clones only, minus some. This sample has 200,000 to 250,000 clones, with approximately 80% found just once. Source material: PBMCs. These receptors all stem from a woman aged 60-75 years in good health and CMV-seropositive.

This clone was observed once. This sequence joins TRBV4-2 and TRBJ2-3; D is possibly TRBD2 (6 bases). Germline V gene data show CDR1 as LGHNA and CDR2 as YNFKEQ. The ends were cut back, 0 bases at V and 3 bases at J, with 13 bases in the middle. The CDR3 spans 16 residues. This CDR3 reads CASSQDPGVGTDTQYF. In DNA form, the CDR3 reads TGTGCCAGCAGCCAAGACCCGGGAGTGGGTACAGATACGCAGTATTTT.

The CDR3 region is CASSPPQGFGITEAFF. The CDR3 DNA follows: TGTGCCAGCAGTCCCCCACAGGGTTTTGGAATCACTGAAGCTTTCTTT. V is TRBV27 and J is TRBJ1-1; TRBD1 is a possible D gene (6 bases). V was trimmed by 5 bases and J by 4 bases, leaving 20 bases between them. CDR1 MNHEY and CDR2 SMNVEV come from the germline V gene (reference sequence). The CDR3 has 16 residues.

DNA for the CDR3: TGTGCCAGCAGTTACGCGGGTGCCGGGGAGCTGTTTTTT. Its translation: CASSYAGAGELFF. This rearrangement joins TRBV6-5 to TRBJ2-2; D may be TRBD2 (5 bases). CDR3 length: 13 amino acids. Between the trimmed V and J ends, which lost 2 bases and 6 bases, there was a span of 7 bases. Germline CDR1 and CDR2: MNHEY and SVGAGI.

This clone was seen only once. The chain has TRBV19 and TRBJ2-7, with D possibly being TRBD2 (5 bases). The V end lost 2 bases, the J end lost 7 bases, and 15 bases lay between the germline ends. Germline CDR1 is LNHDA and CDR2 is SQIVND (reference sequence). This CDR3 spans 14 amino acids. The DNA for the CDR3 is TGTGCCAGTAGTATACGAGGGTACGGAAAAGAGCAGTACTTC. It translates to CASSIRGYGKEQYF. Variable domain in full (rest from reference TRBV19 and TRBJ2-7): DGGITQSPKYLFRKEGQNVTLSCEQNLNHDAMYWYRQDPGQGLRLIYYSQIVNDFQKGDIAEGYSVSREKKESFPLTVTSAQKNPTAFYLCASSIRGYGKEQYFGPGTRLTVT.

This clone was seen once. The chain joins TRBV5-1 to TRBJ2-1, with 14 bases lining up with TRBD2. CDR3 length: 18 residues. With 0 bases clipped from V and 0 bases from J, the junction kept 2 bases outside the gene matches. The V gene's germline CDR1 is SGHRS and CDR2 YFSETQ. CDR3 amino acids: CASSLETSGRASYNEQFF. The CDR3 nucleotides read TGCGCCAGCAGCTTGGAGACTAGCGGGAGGGCCTCCTACAATGAGCAGTTCTTC.

The V call is TRBV7-8, the J call TRBJ1-4; tentatively, D is TRBD1 (6 bases). V dropped 4 bases and J dropped 11 bases, with 14 bases sitting between them. The CDR3 has 13 amino acids. Per the germline V gene, CDR1 is SGHVS and CDR2 is FQNEAQ. CDR3 loop: CASSYGGGGKLFF. The CDR3 DNA follows: TGTGCCAGCAGCTATGGAGGGGGAGGGAAACTGTTTTTT. Together with reference TRBV7-8 and TRBJ1-4, the CDR3 gives the full variable domain: GAGVSQSPRYKVAKRGQDVALRCDPISGHVSLFWYQQALGQGPEFLTYFQNEAQLDKSGLPSDRFFAERPEGSVSTLKIQRTQQEDSAVYLCASSYGGGGKLFFGSGTQLSVL.

The rearrangement links TRBV7-3 to TRBJ2-1; D is possibly TRBD2 (6 bases). The germline V gene encodes CDR1 SGHTA and CDR2 FQGTGA. Trimming took off 1 base at V and 8 bases at J, with 15 bases between the two ends. The CDR3 is made up of 15 amino acids. The CDR3 protein is CASSLRAGPSDEQFF. DNA of the CDR3: TGTGCCAGCAGCTTAAGGGCGGGACCGTCAGATGAGCAGTTCTTC.

This clone turned up a few times. The chain joins TRBV5-1 to TRBJ2-2; possible D gene TRBD2, 6 bases. Deletions cut 3 bases from V and 1 base from J, with 10 bases between. The CDR3 contains 15 residues. Germline V gene data show CDR1 as SGHRS and CDR2 as YFSETQ. The CDR3 sequence: CASSYRGGNTGELFF. The CDR3 DNA is TGCGCCAGCAGCTATCGGGGAGGGAACACCGGGGAGCTGTTTTTT.

The V call is TRBV5-1, the J call TRBJ2-1, with TRBD2 matching over 13 bases. The ends lost 3 bases at V and 8 bases at J; junction bases unmatched: 11. Germline-derived CDR1 and CDR2 are SGHRS and YFSETQ. The CDR3 extends over 17 amino acids. In DNA form, the CDR3 reads TGCGCCAGCAGCTCGATACCCGGACTAGCGGGAGACGATGAGCAGTTCTTC. It is translated as CASSSIPGLAGDDEQFF.

The rearrangement uses TRBV7-6 and TRBJ2-3, with 8 bases that match TRBD1. V dropped 4 bases and J dropped 2; count of bases not matched to a gene: 5. There are 15 residues in the CDR3. Germline loops: CDR1 SGHVS, CDR2 FNYEAQ. The CDR3 region has the DNA TGTGCCAGCAGCTGGATGGGACAGGACACAGATACGCAGTATTTT. Protein product: CASSWMGQDTDTQYF. Looking up the rest from reference TRBV7-6 and TRBJ2-3 gives the full variable domain: GAGVSQSPRYKVTKRGQDVALRCDPISGHVSLYWYRQALGQGPEFLTYFNYEAQQDKSGLPNDRFSAERPEGSISTLTIQRTEQRDSAMYRCASSWMGQDTDTQYFGPGTRLTVL.

The J gene is TRBJ2-7, the V gene TRBV28; 10 positions agree with TRBD2. The V gene end was trimmed by 10 bases and the J gene end by 3 bases; junction bases not matched to a gene: 6. Per the germline V gene, CDR1 is MDHEN and CDR2 is SYDVKM. CDR3 length: 13 residues. In DNA form, the CDR3 reads TGTGCCACCGCCGGACTAGCGGACTACGAGCAGTACTTC. It codes for CATAGLADYEQYF.

This chain uses TRBV28 with TRBJ1-2; TRBD1 agrees at 9 bases. The CDR3 is 13 amino acids. The V gene's germline CDR1 is MDHEN and CDR2 SYDVKM. V was clipped by 6 bases and J by 8 bases; unmatched bases: 7. The DNA for the CDR3 is TGTGCCAGCAGCTCCGGACAGGGGAGAGGCTACACCTTC. Its translation is CASSSGQGRGYTF.